This TCR beta chain is drawn from a study of T cells of healthy individuals. In this sample, this clonotype turned up many times. Using its own MiXCR run on the 5' RACE reads, TCRdb lists one record per CDR3 protein. Among some 82,000 distinct CDR3 sequences, about 4.8% were seen once, and the ten largest hold around 8%. The CDR3 sequence is 17 residues long. Germline CDR1 ENHRY, CDR2 SYGVKD. V lost 6 bases and J lost 0, with 18 bases in between. This TCR was recovered from a female donor in good health. V and J are TRBV10-3 and TRBJ2-1; D might be TRBD2 (5 bases). CDR3 protein: CAISAGILTSSYNEQFF. The CDR3, as DNA: TGTGCCATCAGCGCGGGCATACTTACAAGCTCCTACAATGAGCAGTTCTTC.